This T cell receptor (beta chain) was identified during a study of T cell responses to AZD1222 COVID-19 vaccine. Study-wide results and limits: Reportedly, nearly half the spike-specific TCRs target unmutated variant regions. Among the donors, most were white British and more were female, and clonal diversity was possibly underestimated. Baseline serology detected seropositivity in only 6 or 7 AZD1222 recipients.

J was trimmed by 8 bases and V by 3 bases; bases with no gene match: 10. CDR3 length equals 14 residues. CDR1 and CDR2 from the germline V gene are MDHEN and SYDVKM. The repertoire was sequenced with immunoSEQ multiplex PCR; TCRdb's copy has only in-frame clones and lacks some. The sample consists of about 110,000 clones, about 85% of them appearing once. A note on this clone: What it recognizes is unknown.

This specimen was peripheral blood, taken on day 0 of AZD1222 vaccination. This clonotype was obtained from an adult in good health. The J gene is TRBJ2-7, the V gene TRBV28; 7 bases match TRBD1. The CDR3 bases are TGTGCCAGCAGTTTGGGGGACAGTTTTTATCAGCAGTACTTC. Protein: CASSLGDSFYQQYF.